These T cell receptor beta chains were read from a single sample in a study of blood T cell repertoires in COVID-19. Generated by immunoSEQ multiplex PCR, the TCRdb table keeps only in-frame clones and is missing some. The repertoire holds around 110,000 clones, with over 75% as singletons. The specimen sequenced was peripheral blood. The receptors here all came from a man aged 55-75 years with active or convalescent COVID-19. The CDR3 runs from the conserved cysteine through the conserved F or W. A D gene is named only where the DNA matches it firmly. Rows may omit the clone size; those that give it use once, few, many or a size class.

J: TRBJ2-5; size: .; V: TRBV2; D: TRBD2; CDR3: CASSGTSGTGGTQYF; DNA: TGTGCCAGCAGCGGGACTAGCGGGACTGGGGGGACCCAGTACTTC
J: TRBJ2-3; size: .; V: TRBV2; D: TRBD2; CDR3: CASTVISGRDTQYF; DNA: TGTGCCAGCACAGTAATCAGCGGGAGGGATACGCAGTATTTT
J: TRBJ2-1; size: .; V: TRBV11-2; D: TRBD2; CDR3: CASSLVKGLAGRNEQFF; DNA: TGTGCCAGCAGCTTAGTGAAGGGACTAGCGGGACGGAATGAGCAGTTCTTC
J: TRBJ2-7; size: .; V: TRBV5-5; D: TRBD2; CDR3: CASSLVGGDGYEQYF; DNA: TGTGCCAGCAGCTTGGTTGGGGGGGACGGCTACGAGCAGTACTTC
J: TRBJ2-7; size: .; V: TRBV21-1; D: .; CDR3: CASSKDRVAGACSYEQYF; DNA: TGTGCCAGCAGCAAAGATCGGGTAGCGGGGGCTTGCTCCTACGAGCAGTACTTC
J: TRBJ2-4; size: once; V: TRBV3-1/TRBV3-2; D: TRBD2; CDR3: CASSQEDAGVGKNIQYF; DNA: TGTGCCAGCAGCCAGGAGGATGCGGGAGTAGGGAAAAACATTCAGTACTTC
J: TRBJ2-7; size: .; V: TRBV6-5; D: TRBD1; CDR3: CASRTGPTYEQYF; DNA: TGTGCCAGCCGGACAGGTCCTACCTACGAGCAGTACTTC
J: TRBJ2-7; size: once; V: TRBV5-4; D: .; CDR3: CASSLGGNYEQYF; DNA: TGTGCCAGCAGCTTGGGCGGCAACTACGAGCAGTACTTC
J: TRBJ2-7; size: .; V: TRBV15; D: TRBD2; CDR3: CATSSAFSSGTSGWGNEQYF; DNA: TGTGCCACCAGCAGTGCATTTTCCTCAGGGACTAGCGGTTGGGGAAACGAGCAGTACTTC
J: TRBJ1-2; size: .; V: TRBV5-1; D: .; CDR3: CASSDRKGYTF; DNA: TGCGCCAGCTCGGACAGAAAGGGCTACACCTTC
J: TRBJ1-1; size: .; V: TRBV7-3; D: .; CDR3: CASSLTAGNTEAFF; DNA: TGTGCCAGCAGCTTAACGGCAGGGAACACTGAAGCTTTCTTT
J: TRBJ2-5; size: once; V: TRBV16; D: .; CDR3: CASSQFMQGGETQYF; DNA: TGTGCCAGCAGCCAATTTATGCAGGGAGGAGAGACCCAGTACTTC
J: TRBJ1-6; size: .; V: TRBV28; D: TRBD1; CDR3: CASLTGGNNSPLHF; DNA: TGTGCCAGTCTGACAGGGGGTAATAATTCACCCCTCCACTTT
J: TRBJ2-1; size: .; V: TRBV5-1; D: TRBD2; CDR3: CASSLAGSGRGEQFF; DNA: TGCGCCAGCAGCTTGGCCGGGAGCGGGAGGGGTGAGCAGTTCTTC
J: TRBJ1-5; size: .; V: TRBV28; D: TRBD1; CDR3: CASKRQGVSNQPQHF; DNA: TGTGCCAGCAAGCGACAGGGGGTCAGCAATCAGCCCCAGCATTTT
J: TRBJ2-5; size: .; V: TRBV11-3; D: .; CDR3: CASSLRGGGQETQYF; DNA: TGTGCCAGCAGCCTTAGGGGGGGAGGGCAAGAGACCCAGTACTTC
J: TRBJ1-2; size: .; V: TRBV2; D: .; CDR3: CATNPEGVYGYTF; DNA: TGTGCCACTAACCCCGAGGGGGTTTATGGCTACACCTTC
J: TRBJ2-1; size: .; V: TRBV2; D: TRBD2; CDR3: CASSSGTSVNEQFF; DNA: TGTGCCAGCAGCTCCGGGACTAGCGTAAATGAGCAGTTCTTC
J: TRBJ2-2; size: .; V: TRBV7-2; D: .; CDR3: CASSSIPQATGELFF; DNA: TGTGCCAGCAGCTCCATCCCCCAGGCGACCGGGGAGCTGTTTTTT
J: TRBJ2-1; size: once; V: TRBV5-5; D: .; CDR3: CASSPIVAPNSEQFF; DNA: TGTGCCAGCAGCCCAATAGTCGCCCCCAATAGTGAGCAGTTCTTC
J: TRBJ1-2; size: few; V: TRBV4-1; D: TRBD1; CDR3: CASSRDRGYGYTF; DNA: TGCGCCAGCAGCCGAGACAGGGGTTATGGCTACACCTTC
J: TRBJ2-7; size: .; V: TRBV7-9; D: TRBD1; CDR3: CASSTGTGGNEQYF; DNA: TGTGCCAGCAGCACCGGGACAGGGGGCAACGAGCAGTACTTC
J: TRBJ1-5; size: .; V: TRBV19; D: .; CDR3: CASSILLGAQHF; DNA: TGTGCCAGTAGTATTCTCCTGGGAGCCCAGCATTTT
J: TRBJ2-1; size: .; V: TRBV12-5; D: .; CDR3: CASGLSVDEQFF; DNA: TGTGCTAGTGGTTTGAGCGTCGATGAGCAGTTCTTC
J: TRBJ2-7; size: .; V: TRBV10-3; D: .; CDR3: CAMRGGSTESEQYF; DNA: TGTGCCATGCGAGGCGGCTCGACTGAATCCGAGCAGTACTTC
J: TRBJ2-7; size: .; V: TRBV27; D: .; CDR3: CASRSHRTAAYEQYF; DNA: TGTGCCAGCAGAAGCCACAGGACCGCTGCCTACGAGCAGTACTTC
J: TRBJ1-1; size: .; V: TRBV3-1/TRBV3-2; D: .; CDR3: CASSQDSGDTEAFF; DNA: TGTGCCAGCAGCCAAGACAGCGGGGACACTGAAGCTTTCTTT
J: TRBJ1-1; size: .; V: TRBV6-5; D: .; CDR3: CASSYMTGNTEAFF; DNA: TGTGCCAGCAGTTACATGACAGGGAACACTGAAGCTTTCTTT
J: TRBJ2-1; size: .; V: TRBV7-3; D: TRBD1; CDR3: CASSDRAASYNEQFF; DNA: TGTGCCAGCAGCGACAGGGCAGCCTCCTACAATGAGCAGTTCTTC
J: TRBJ2-6; size: .; V: TRBV28; D: TRBD1; CDR3: CASKGAGGANVLTF; DNA: TGTGCCAGCAAGGGGGCAGGTGGGGCCAACGTCCTGACTTTC
J: TRBJ1-2; size: .; V: TRBV19; D: TRBD1; CDR3: CASSQSTGGYGYTF; DNA: TGTGCCAGTAGTCAATCGACAGGGGGCTATGGCTACACCTTC
J: TRBJ1-1; size: .; V: TRBV7-3; D: TRBD1; CDR3: CLAGGVAEAFF; DNA: TGTCTCGCAGGGGGCGTCGCTGAAGCTTTCTTT
J: TRBJ1-1; size: .; V: TRBV2; D: .; CDR3: CASSGDSEPEAFF; DNA: TGTGCCAGCAGTGGTGACAGTGAGCCTGAAGCTTTCTTT
J: TRBJ2-7; size: once; V: TRBV7-9; D: TRBD2; CDR3: CASSSLPGLAAYEQYF; DNA: TGTGCCAGCAGTTCGCTACCGGGACTAGCGGCCTACGAGCAGTACTTC
J: TRBJ2-1; size: .; V: TRBV7-2; D: TRBD2; CDR3: CASSLEYGGSGYNEQFF; DNA: TGTGCCAGCAGCTTAGAGTACGGCGGGAGCGGGTACAATGAGCAGTTCTTC
J: TRBJ1-2; size: once; V: TRBV5-1; D: .; CDR3: CASSSSQGGNGYTF; DNA: TGCGCCAGCAGCTCCTCTCAGGGTGGAAATGGCTACACCTTC
J: TRBJ2-1; size: .; V: TRBV6-1; D: TRBD2; CDR3: CASSEGLAGVEEQFF; DNA: TGTGCCAGCAGTGAAGGACTAGCGGGAGTAGAAGAGCAGTTCTTC
J: TRBJ1-4; size: .; V: TRBV5-5; D: .; CDR3: CASSLVRTEKLFF; DNA: TGTGCCAGCAGCTTGGTGCGAACGGAAAAACTGTTTTTT
J: TRBJ2-5; size: .; V: TRBV2; D: .; CDR3: CATGQDGGQETQYF; DNA: TGTGCCACAGGACAGGACGGGGGCCAAGAGACCCAGTACTTC
J: TRBJ2-2; size: .; V: TRBV7-9; D: .; CDR3: CASSNNVRDISGELFF; DNA: TGTGCCAGCAGCAACAATGTCCGGGACATATCCGGGGAGCTGTTTTTT
J: TRBJ2-5; size: .; V: TRBV7-9; D: TRBD2; CDR3: CATEKGGRAGETQYF; DNA: TGTGCCACCGAAAAGGGCGGGAGGGCCGGAGAGACCCAGTACTTC
J: TRBJ2-7; size: .; V: TRBV6-1; D: TRBD2; CDR3: CASSDGLATDEQYF; DNA: TGTGCCAGCAGTGACGGACTAGCGACAGACGAGCAGTACTTC
J: TRBJ2-3; size: .; V: TRBV6-5; D: .; CDR3: CASSYSGPSTDTQYF; DNA: TGTGCCAGCAGTTACTCTGGGCCTAGCACAGATACGCAGTATTTT
J: TRBJ2-7; size: .; V: TRBV21-1; D: .; CDR3: CASSKAEPRGLKDEQYF; DNA: TGTGCCAGCAGCAAAGCTGAGCCCAGGGGGTTAAAGGACGAGCAGTACTTC
J: TRBJ1-4; size: .; V: TRBV7-2; D: TRBD1; CDR3: CASSLEQGGEKLFF; DNA: TGTGCCAGCAGCTTAGAACAGGGGGGCGAAAAACTGTTTTTT
J: TRBJ2-3; size: .; V: TRBV7-9; D: TRBD2; CDR3: CAGWREPDTQYF; DNA: TGTGCCGGGTGGCGGGAGCCAGATACGCAGTATTTT
J: TRBJ2-7; size: .; V: TRBV11-2; D: TRBD2; CDR3: CASSPSSGGYEQYF; DNA: TGTGCCAGCAGCCCTTCTAGCGGGGGCTACGAGCAGTACTTC
J: TRBJ1-4; size: .; V: TRBV19; D: .; CDR3: CASSWEGTNEKLFF; DNA: TGTGCCAGTAGTTGGGAGGGAACTAATGAAAAACTGTTTTTT
J: TRBJ2-2; size: .; V: TRBV30; D: TRBD1; CDR3: CAWSLTGGYTGELFF; DNA: TGTGCCTGGAGTCTAACAGGGGGCTACACCGGGGAGCTGTTTTTT
J: TRBJ2-1; size: few; V: TRBV18; D: .; CDR3: CASSAEQGSYNEQFF; DNA: TGTGCCAGCTCAGCCGAACAGGGCTCCTACAATGAGCAGTTCTTC
J: TRBJ2-7; size: .; V: TRBV4-3; D: .; CDR3: CASSQDWTSTYEQYF; DNA: TGCGCCAGCAGCCAAGACTGGACTTCCACCTACGAGCAGTACTTC
J: TRBJ1-2; size: .; V: TRBV18; D: TRBD1; CDR3: CASSSVDRGGYGYTF; DNA: TGTGCCAGCTCATCCGTTGACAGGGGGGGCTATGGCTACACCTTC
J: TRBJ1-2; size: .; V: TRBV18; D: .; CDR3: CASSAGIANYGYTF; DNA: TGTGCCAGCTCCGCCGGGATAGCTAACTATGGCTACACCTTC
J: TRBJ1-5; size: .; V: TRBV7-9; D: .; CDR3: CASSSLAGGQPQHF; DNA: TGTGCCAGCAGCTCTCTTGCGGGGGGTCAGCCCCAGCATTTT
J: TRBJ2-2; size: .; V: TRBV3-1/TRBV3-2; D: TRBD2; CDR3: CASSGRLAGGGTGELFF; DNA: TGTGCCAGCAGCGGACGACTAGCGGGAGGTGGGACCGGGGAGCTGTTTTTT
J: TRBJ1-1; size: .; V: TRBV6-1; D: .; CDR3: CASTDEGGRSEAFF; DNA: TGTGCCAGCACCGACGAGGGGGGGCGATCTGAAGCTTTCTTT
J: TRBJ2-7; size: .; V: TRBV5-1; D: TRBD1; CDR3: CASSGQPWYEQYF; DNA: TGCGCCAGCTCGGGACAGCCGTGGTACGAGCAGTACTTC